This T cell receptor beta chain was recorded in a study of response to subunit inactivated influenza vaccine. The germline V gene has CDR1 MGHRA and CDR2 YSYEKL. The CDR3 runs 16 residues. V was clipped by 3 bases and J by 1 base; unmatched bases: 9. This clonotype appeared a few times. In TCRdb, the RT-PCR reads were re-called with MiXCR into one record per CDR3 protein. Of about 540,000 distinct CDR3 sequences in the sample, under 30% were seen once. The data also belong to a second study, concerning T cells expressing NK-cell markers. That source reports: 5'RACE template switching built TCR beta cDNA with unique molecular identifiers. Whether expanded NKG2C-expressing T cell clones recognize HCMV is unknown.

This TCR was sampled from a man aged 50 to 60 who received an inactivated influenza vaccine. This sequence joins TRBV4-1 and TRBJ2-7; TRBD1 aligns across 7 bases. Specimen: CD4+ T cells sorted from PBMCs, collected roughly 12 days after vaccination. The CDR3 here is CASSHKRTGGSYEQYF. The CDR3 DNA follows: TGCGCCAGCAGCCATAAGAGGACAGGAGGTTCCTACGAGCAGTACTTC.